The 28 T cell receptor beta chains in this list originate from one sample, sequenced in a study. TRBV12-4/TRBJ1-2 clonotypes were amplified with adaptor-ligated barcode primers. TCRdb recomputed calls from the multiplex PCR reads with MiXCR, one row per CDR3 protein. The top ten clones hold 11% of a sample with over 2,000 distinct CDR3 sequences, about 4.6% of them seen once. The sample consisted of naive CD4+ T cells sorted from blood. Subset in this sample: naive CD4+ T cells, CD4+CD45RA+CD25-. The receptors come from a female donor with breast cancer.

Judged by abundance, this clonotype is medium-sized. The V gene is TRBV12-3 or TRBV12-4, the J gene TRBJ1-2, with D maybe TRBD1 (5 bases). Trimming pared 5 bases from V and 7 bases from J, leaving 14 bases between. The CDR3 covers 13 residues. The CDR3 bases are TGTGCCAGCAGTCAGCAGGGTAGGGGTGGCTACACCTTC. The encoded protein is CASSQQGRGGYTF.

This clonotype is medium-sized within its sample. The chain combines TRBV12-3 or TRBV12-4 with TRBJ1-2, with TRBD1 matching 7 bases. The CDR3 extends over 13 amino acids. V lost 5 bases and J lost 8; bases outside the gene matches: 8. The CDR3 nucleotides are TGTGCCAGCAGTGTAACAGGGGCTACAGGCTACACCTTC. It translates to CASSVTGATGYTF.

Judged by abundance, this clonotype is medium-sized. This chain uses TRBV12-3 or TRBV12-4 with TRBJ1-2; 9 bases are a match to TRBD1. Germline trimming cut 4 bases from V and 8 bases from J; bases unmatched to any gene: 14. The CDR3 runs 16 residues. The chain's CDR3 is CASSWDRDASAGGYTF. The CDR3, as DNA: TGTGCCAGCAGTTGGGACAGGGACGCGTCAGCTGGAGGCTACACCTTC.

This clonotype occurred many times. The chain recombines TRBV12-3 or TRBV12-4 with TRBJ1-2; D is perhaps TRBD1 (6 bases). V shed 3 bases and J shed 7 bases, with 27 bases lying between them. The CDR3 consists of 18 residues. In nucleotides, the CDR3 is TGTGCCAGCAGTTTGGTCAGGGTGACAGGTGCTAGTAGAGCTGGCTACACCTTC. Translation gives CASSLVRVTGASRAGYTF.

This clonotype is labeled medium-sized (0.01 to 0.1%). CDR3 loop: CATPRVYKGINYGYTF. CDR3 nucleotides: TGTGCCACTCCGAGGGTATACAAGGGGATTAACTATGGCTACACCTTC. V gene TRBV12-3 or TRBV12-4 combines with J gene TRBJ1-2, with D maybe TRBD1 (5 bases). The CDR3 consists of 16 residues. V lost 10 bases and J 1 base, leaving 22 bases between the germline ends.

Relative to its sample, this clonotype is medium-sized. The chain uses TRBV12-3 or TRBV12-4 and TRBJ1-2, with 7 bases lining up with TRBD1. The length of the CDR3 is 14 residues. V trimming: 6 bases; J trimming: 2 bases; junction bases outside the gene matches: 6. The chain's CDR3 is CASSVGQLNYGYTF. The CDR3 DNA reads TGTGCCAGCAGCGTGGGACAGCTCAACTATGGCTACACCTTC.

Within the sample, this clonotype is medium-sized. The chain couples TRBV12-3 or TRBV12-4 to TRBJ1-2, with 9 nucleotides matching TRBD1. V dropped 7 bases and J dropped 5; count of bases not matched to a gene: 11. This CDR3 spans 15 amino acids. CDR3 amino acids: CASTLPPGQGYGYTF. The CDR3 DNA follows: TGTGCCAGCACCCTACCGCCCGGACAGGGGTATGGCTACACCTTC.

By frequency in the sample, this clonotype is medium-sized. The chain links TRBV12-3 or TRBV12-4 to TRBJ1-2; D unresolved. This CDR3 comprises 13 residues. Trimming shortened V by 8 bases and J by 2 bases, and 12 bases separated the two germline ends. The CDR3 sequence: CASLSSENYGYTF. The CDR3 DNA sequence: TGTGCCAGCTTATCCTCCGAAAACTATGGCTACACCTTC.

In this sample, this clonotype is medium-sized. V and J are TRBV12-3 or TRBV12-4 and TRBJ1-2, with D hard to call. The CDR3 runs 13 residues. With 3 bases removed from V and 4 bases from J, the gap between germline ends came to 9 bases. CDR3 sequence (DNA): TGTGCCAGCAGTTTTGACAATAGCTATGGCTACACCTTC. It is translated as CASSFDNSYGYTF.

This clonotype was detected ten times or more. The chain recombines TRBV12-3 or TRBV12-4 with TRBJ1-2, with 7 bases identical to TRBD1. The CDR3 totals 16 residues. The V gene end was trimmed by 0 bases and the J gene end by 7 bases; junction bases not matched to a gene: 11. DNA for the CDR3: TGTGCCAGCAGTTTAGCGGGGACAGAGTTGCGTGGTGGCTACACCTTC. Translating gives CASSLAGTELRGGYTF.

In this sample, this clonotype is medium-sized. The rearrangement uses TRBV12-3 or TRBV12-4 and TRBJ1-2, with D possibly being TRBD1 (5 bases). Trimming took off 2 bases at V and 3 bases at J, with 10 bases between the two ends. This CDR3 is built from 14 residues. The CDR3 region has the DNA TGTGCCAGCAGTTTAAAGGGACCGGACTATGGCTACACCTTC. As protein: CASSLKGPDYGYTF.

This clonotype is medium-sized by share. CDR3 coding DNA: TGTGCCAGCAGTTTAGCGTCGGGGCGAAGCGGCTACACCTTC. The encoded protein is CASSLASGRSGYTF. The chain is built from TRBV12-3 or TRBV12-4 and TRBJ1-2; tentatively, D is TRBD1 (5 bases). V lost 0 bases and J lost 8, with 13 bases in between. The CDR3 covers 14 residues.

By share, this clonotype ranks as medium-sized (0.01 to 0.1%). For the CDR3, the DNA is TGTGCCAGCAGTTCGCTCCGGGCAGCTAACTATGGCTACACCTTC. It translates to CASSSLRAANYGYTF. The chain couples TRBV12-3 or TRBV12-4 to TRBJ1-2; D gene uncertain. The CDR3 contains 15 residues. V was pared by 4 bases and J by 0 bases, with 12 bases between.

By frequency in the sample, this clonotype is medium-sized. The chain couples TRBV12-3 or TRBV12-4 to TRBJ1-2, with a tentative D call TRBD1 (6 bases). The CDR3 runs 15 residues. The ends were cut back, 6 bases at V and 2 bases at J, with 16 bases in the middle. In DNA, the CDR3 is TGTGCCAGCAGGGCCGGGACAACCCCAAACTATGGCTACACCTTC. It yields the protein CASRAGTTPNYGYTF.

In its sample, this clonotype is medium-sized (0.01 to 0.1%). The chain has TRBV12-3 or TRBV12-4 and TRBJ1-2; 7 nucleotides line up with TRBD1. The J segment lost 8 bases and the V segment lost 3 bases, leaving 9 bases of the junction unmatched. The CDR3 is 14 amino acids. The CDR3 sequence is CASSLDRMLRGYTF. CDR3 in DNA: TGTGCCAGCAGTTTGGACAGGATGCTACGAGGCTACACCTTC.

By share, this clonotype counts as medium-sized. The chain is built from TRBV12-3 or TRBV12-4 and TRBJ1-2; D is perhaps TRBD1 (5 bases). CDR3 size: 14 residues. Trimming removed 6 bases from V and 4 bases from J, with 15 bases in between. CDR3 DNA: TGTGCCAGCAGATCCCACGGGACGGGCTATGGCTACACCTTC. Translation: CASRSHGTGYGYTF.

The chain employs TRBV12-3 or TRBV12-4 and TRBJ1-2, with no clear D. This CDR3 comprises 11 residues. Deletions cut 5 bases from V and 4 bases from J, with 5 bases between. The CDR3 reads CASSRRYGYTF. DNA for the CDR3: TGTGCCAGCAGTCGACGCTATGGCTACACCTTC.

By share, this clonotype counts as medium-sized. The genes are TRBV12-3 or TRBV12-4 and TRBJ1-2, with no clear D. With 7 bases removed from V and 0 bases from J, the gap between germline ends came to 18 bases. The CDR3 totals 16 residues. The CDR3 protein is CASTTVRITTNYGYTF. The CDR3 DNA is TGTGCCAGCACCACAGTGAGGATAACTACTAACTATGGCTACACCTTC.

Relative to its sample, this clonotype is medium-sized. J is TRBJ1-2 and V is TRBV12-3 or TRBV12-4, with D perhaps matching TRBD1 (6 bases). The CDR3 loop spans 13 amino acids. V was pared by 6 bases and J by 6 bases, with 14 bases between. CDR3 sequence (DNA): TGTGCCAGCAGCCCAGGCAGGGGTAATGGCTACACCTTC. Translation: CASSPGRGNGYTF.

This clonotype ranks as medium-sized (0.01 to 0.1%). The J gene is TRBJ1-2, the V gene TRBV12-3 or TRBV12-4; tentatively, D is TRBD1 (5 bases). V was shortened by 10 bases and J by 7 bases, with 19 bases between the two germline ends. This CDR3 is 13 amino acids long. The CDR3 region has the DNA TGTGCCACTACTGGGGCAGGGAATAGTGGCTACACCTTC. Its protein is CATTGAGNSGYTF.

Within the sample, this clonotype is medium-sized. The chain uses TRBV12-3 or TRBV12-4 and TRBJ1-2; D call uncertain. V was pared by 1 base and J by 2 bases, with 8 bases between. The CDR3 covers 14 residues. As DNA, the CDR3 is TGTGCCAGCAGTTTAGATGCCACAAACTATGGCTACACCTTC. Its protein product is CASSLDATNYGYTF.

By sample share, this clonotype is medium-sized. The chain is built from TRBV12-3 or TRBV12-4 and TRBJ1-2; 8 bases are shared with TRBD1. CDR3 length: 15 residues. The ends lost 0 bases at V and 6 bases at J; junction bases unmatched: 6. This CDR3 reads CASSLAGQELHGYTF. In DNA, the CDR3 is TGTGCCAGCAGTTTAGCGGGACAGGAGTTACATGGCTACACCTTC.

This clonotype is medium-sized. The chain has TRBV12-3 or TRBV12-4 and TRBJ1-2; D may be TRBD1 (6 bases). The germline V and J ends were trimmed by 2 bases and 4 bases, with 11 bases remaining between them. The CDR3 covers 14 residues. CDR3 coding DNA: TGTGCCAGCAGTTTACAGGGGTATGGCTATGGCTACACCTTC. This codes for CASSLQGYGYGYTF.

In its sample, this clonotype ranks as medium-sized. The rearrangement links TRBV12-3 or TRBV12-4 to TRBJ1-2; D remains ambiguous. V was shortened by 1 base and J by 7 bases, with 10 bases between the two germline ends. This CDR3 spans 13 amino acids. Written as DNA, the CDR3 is TGTGCCAGCAGTTTAGAACATTGGGCTGGCTACACCTTC. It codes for CASSLEHWAGYTF.

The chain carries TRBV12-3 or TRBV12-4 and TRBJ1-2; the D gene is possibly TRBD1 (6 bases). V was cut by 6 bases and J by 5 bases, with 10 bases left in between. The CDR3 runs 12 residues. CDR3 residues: CASRRTGYGYTF. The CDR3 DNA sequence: TGTGCCAGCAGGCGAACAGGGTATGGCTACACCTTC.

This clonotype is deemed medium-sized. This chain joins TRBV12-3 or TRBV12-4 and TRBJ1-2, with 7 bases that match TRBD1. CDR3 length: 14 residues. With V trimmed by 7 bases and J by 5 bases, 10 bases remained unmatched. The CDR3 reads CASTPGRQGYGYTF. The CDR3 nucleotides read TGTGCCAGCACACCCGGGAGACAGGGATATGGCTACACCTTC.

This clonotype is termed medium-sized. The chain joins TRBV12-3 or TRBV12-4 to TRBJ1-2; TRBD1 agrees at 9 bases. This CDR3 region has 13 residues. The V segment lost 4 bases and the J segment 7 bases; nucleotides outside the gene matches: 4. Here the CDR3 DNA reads TGTGCCAGCAGTTGGGACAGGGATACTGGCTACACCTTC. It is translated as CASSWDRDTGYTF.

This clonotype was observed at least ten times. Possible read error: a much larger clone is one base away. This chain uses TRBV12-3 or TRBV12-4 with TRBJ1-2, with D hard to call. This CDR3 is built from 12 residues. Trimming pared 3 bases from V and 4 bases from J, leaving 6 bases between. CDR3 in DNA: TGTGCCAGCAGTTTTGTGGGCTATGGCTACACCTTC. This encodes CASSFVGYGYTF.